The subject of this entry is one T cell receptor (beta chain). The source of the sample is a study of patients and donors after allogeneic stem cell transplantation. The CDR3 has 16 amino acids. From germline, CDR1 is LGHNA and CDR2 YNFKEQ. Trimming at V came to 3 bases and at J to 2 bases, leaving 8 bases not matched to a gene. TCRdb recomputed calls from the RT-PCR reads with MiXCR, one row per CDR3 protein. The sample has 800,000 to 1,000,000 distinct CDR3 sequences, approximately 19% seen once. The V and J genes are TRBV4-2 and TRBJ2-7; 9 bases are shared with TRBD2. This receptor was obtained from a human donor who was either an allogeneic HSCT recipient or a stem cell or donor lymphocyte infusion donor (not recorded which). It is not recorded whose cells these are; they may come from a transplant donor. Sequencing was performed on blood, either unsorted or a sorted T cell fraction (not recorded which). The CDR3 sequence: CASSQSSGGATYEQYF. The DNA of the CDR3 is TGTGCCAGCAGCCAGAGTAGCGGGGGAGCGACCTACGAGCAGTACTTC.